These 31 T cell receptor beta chains were all obtained from the same sample, sequenced in a study of blood T cell repertoires in COVID-19. TCRdb keeps only in-frame clones here, not all; method: immunoSEQ multiplex PCR. The sample lists 150,000 to 190,000 clones; roughly 80% were seen once. Sequenced: peripheral blood. Receptors were obtained from a man aged 60-69 years with acute or convalescent COVID-19.

The gene calls are TRBV5-1 and TRBJ1-5; a possible D gene is TRBD1 (5 bases). Germline V gene lookup returns CDR1 SGHRS and CDR2 YFSETQ. V shed 0 bases and J shed 3 bases, with 10 bases lying between them. This CDR3 has 15 residues. CDR3 in DNA: TGCGCCAGCAGCTTGGTACAGGCAACCAATCAGCCCCAGCATTTT. Residues: CASSLVQATNQPQHF.

Comment on this clone: This CDR3 is also generated by other DNA sequences in the sample. J is TRBJ2-1 and V is TRBV20-1; TRBD1 aligns across 9 bases. The ends lost 8 bases at V and 6 bases at J; junction bases unmatched: 2. This CDR3 region has 11 residues. CDR1 and CDR2 from the germline V gene are DFQATT and SNEGSKA (reference sequence). The CDR3 loop is CSPGQGNEQFF. The CDR3 bases are TGCAGTCCGGGACAGGGCAATGAGCAGTTCTTC.

The chain carries TRBV5-5 and TRBJ1-1; perhaps TRBD1 as D (6 bases). Germline CDR1 is SGHKS and CDR2 is YYEKEE (reference sequence). The CDR3 totals 13 residues. Trimming shortened V by 4 bases and J by 5 bases, and 12 bases separated the two germline ends. The DNA of the CDR3 is TGTGCCAGCAGCCGGGTGCAGGGGACTGAAGCTTTCTTT. Translated, it gives CASSRVQGTEAFF.

The V and J genes are TRBV3-1 (or the pseudogene TRBV3-2) and TRBJ2-1; 9 bases are shared with TRBD1. The CDR3 consists of 17 residues. Looked up from germline, CDR1 is LGHDT and CDR2 is YNNKEL (reference sequence). The V segment lost 1 base and the J segment 3 bases; nucleotides outside the gene matches: 7. Here the CDR3 reads CASSQVQDRGLYNEQFF. The CDR3 nucleotides are TGTGCCAGCAGCCAAGTACAGGACAGGGGTCTCTACAATGAGCAGTTCTTC.

This clone has more than one count but fewer than ten. CDR3 loop: CASSRTGGLSDEQFF. Here the CDR3 DNA reads TGTGCCAGCAGTAGGACAGGGGGTTTGTCGGATGAGCAGTTCTTC. The chain recombines TRBV25-1 with TRBJ2-1; 10 bases map to TRBD1. In germline, CDR1 is MGHDK, CDR2 SYGVNS. V was clipped by 5 bases and J by 8 bases; unmatched bases: 9. This CDR3 is 15 amino acids long.

The chain uses TRBV4-2 and TRBJ1-6, with 10 nucleotides matching TRBD1. The junction had 4 bases not matched to a gene; V was cut back by 3 bases and J by 8 bases. The length of the CDR3 is 15 residues. Germline V gene data show CDR1 as LGHNA and CDR2 as YNFKEQ. The CDR3 reads CASSQFGTGDSPLHF. The CDR3 nucleotides read TGTGCCAGCAGCCAGTTCGGGACAGGGGATTCACCCCTCCACTTT.

V gene TRBV15 combines with J gene TRBJ1-1; D not resolved. From germline, CDR1 is LNHNV and CDR2 YYDKDF (reference sequence). Trimming removed 0 bases from V and 6 bases from J, with 14 bases in between. There are 15 residues in the CDR3. The CDR3 region is CATSRDPTGMAEAFF. CDR3 nucleotide sequence: TGTGCCACCAGCAGAGACCCTACCGGGATGGCTGAAGCTTTCTTT.

This rearrangement joins TRBV9 to TRBJ2-3, with 10 nucleotides matching TRBD2. Per the germline V gene, CDR1 is SGDLS and CDR2 is YYNGEE. Losses at the gene ends were 4 bases for V and 5 bases for J; bases not matched to a gene: 19. The CDR3 consists of 19 residues. The DNA of the CDR3 is TGTGCCAGCAGCCCATCCTGGGGGGCTAGCGGGAGATTGGGAGATACGCAGTATTTT. This codes for CASSPSWGASGRLGDTQYF.

The J gene is TRBJ1-1, the V gene TRBV5-1; no firm D call. The ends were cut back, 0 bases at V and 0 bases at J, with 9 bases in the middle. This CDR3 comprises 15 residues. Germline V CDR1 and CDR2: SGHRS, YFSETQ. The CDR3 coding sequence is TGCGCCAGCAGCTTGGTTACGGGTTTGAACACTGAAGCTTTCTTT. Translated, it gives CASSLVTGLNTEAFF.

In DNA form, the CDR3 reads TGTGCCAGCTGTCGGGGGGCCGAGCAGTACTTC. Translation gives CASCRGAEQYF. The chain joins TRBV28 to TRBJ2-7, with D possibly being TRBD2 (7 bases). The CDR3 contains 11 residues. Trimming removed 8 bases from V and 6 bases from J, with 11 bases in between. Germline assignment: CDR1 MDHEN and CDR2 SYDVKM.

The V call is TRBV6-6, the J call TRBJ2-7; TRBD2 might be the D (6 bases). Germline loops: CDR1 MNHNY, CDR2 SVGAGI (reference sequence). The CDR3 runs 13 residues. V was shortened by 4 bases and J by 5 bases, with 12 bases between the two germline ends. CDR3 sequence (DNA): TGTGCCAGCAGTTCACTGTGGGGGGACGAGCAGTACTTC. Translated, it gives CASSSLWGDEQYF.

There are a few counts of this clone. J is TRBJ1-2 and V is TRBV7-9; D is undetermined. Germline CDR1 reads SEHNR; CDR2 reads FQNEAQ (reference sequence). V was shortened by 2 bases and J by 7 bases, with 8 bases between the two germline ends. CDR3 length: 12 amino acids. The CDR3: CASSLSPRGYTF. CDR3 bases: TGTGCCAGCAGCTTAAGCCCCCGTGGCTACACCTTC.

This clone was picked up one time. V usage is TRBV5-5 and J usage is TRBJ2-1; 8 bases line up with TRBD2. Germline assignment: CDR1 SGHKS and CDR2 YYEKEE (reference sequence). The CDR3 loop spans 16 amino acids. J gave up 3 bases and V 4 bases, and 9 bases lay outside the gene matches. This CDR3 is CASSAAGDPVYNEQFF. The DNA of the CDR3 is TGTGCCAGCAGCGCAGCGGGGGACCCAGTCTACAATGAGCAGTTCTTC. The variable domain in full, completed from reference TRBV5-5 and TRBJ2-1, reads DAGVTQSPTHLIKTRGQQVTLRCSPISGHKSVSWYQQVLGQGPQFIFQYYEKEERGRGNFPDRFSARQFPNYSSELNVNALLLGDSALYLCASSAAGDPVYNEQFFGPGTRLTVL.

This sequence joins TRBV6-5 and TRBJ2-7, with a weak D call TRBD1 (6 bases). V lost 0 bases and J lost 6, with 9 bases in between. Germline CDR1 is MNHEY and CDR2 is SVGAGI. CDR3 length: 13 amino acids. The CDR3 loop is CASSYSSRGEQYF. The CDR3 nucleotides read TGTGCCAGCAGTTACTCTAGCAGGGGCGAGCAGTACTTC.

The rearrangement uses TRBV9 and TRBJ2-1; 16 positions agree with TRBD2. V was clipped by 4 bases and J by 12 bases; unmatched bases: 7. Germline CDR1 reads SGDLS; CDR2 reads YYNGEE. The CDR3 totals 15 residues. This CDR3 is CASSTGTSGRVGQFF. CDR3 bases: TGTGCCAGCAGCACCGGGACTAGCGGGAGGGTGGGGCAGTTCTTC.

This clone came up a few times. The chain links TRBV19 to TRBJ1-5, with D uncertain. V lost 3 bases and J lost 3, with 9 bases in between. Germline loops: CDR1 LNHDA, CDR2 SQIVND (reference sequence). The CDR3 has 14 residues. CDR3 loop: CASSMGGLNQPQHF. The CDR3, as DNA: TGTGCCAGTAGTATGGGCGGACTCAATCAGCCCCAGCATTTT.

The chain has TRBV7-2 and TRBJ2-7; 9 bases map to TRBD1. Germline values: CDR1 SGHTA, CDR2 FQGNSA. The CDR3 is 14 amino acids. The J segment lost 3 bases and the V segment lost 4 bases, leaving 4 bases of the junction unmatched. CDR3 loop: CASSSGTGYYEQYF. CDR3 DNA: TGTGCCAGCAGCTCCGGGACAGGGTACTACGAGCAGTACTTC.

In this sample, this clone turned up many times. The chain uses TRBV15 and TRBJ2-3; 9 bases map to TRBD2. Germline V gene sequence: CDR1 LNHNV, CDR2 YYDKDF (reference sequence). The CDR3 is 15 amino acids. The V gene end was trimmed by 9 bases and the J gene end by 1 base; junction bases not matched to a gene: 8. For the CDR3, the DNA is TGTGCCACAAAAGAGACTAGCGGAGGCACAGATACGCAGTATTTT. Encoded protein: CATKETSGGTDTQYF.

The rearrangement joins TRBV27 to TRBJ2-1; TRBD1 is a possible D gene (6 bases). The ends were cut back, 5 bases at V and 4 bases at J, with 15 bases in the middle. The CDR3 totals 15 residues. The germline CDR1 and CDR2 sequences are MNHEY and SMNVEV (reference sequence). In DNA form, the CDR3 reads TGTGCCAGCAGTCCTCGACAGGTTCTTTACAATGAGCAGTTCTTC. It translates to CASSPRQVLYNEQFF.

The CDR3 loop reads CASSTGLSGETQYF. The CDR3 DNA is TGTGCCAGCAGCACCGGACTATCCGGGGAGACCCAGTACTTC. The chain joins TRBV9 to TRBJ2-5; a weak D match, TRBD2 (6 bases). V shed 4 bases and J shed 5 bases, with 15 bases lying between them. Germline-derived CDR1 and CDR2 are SGDLS and YYNGEE. This CDR3 region has 14 residues.

This clone came up once. V gene TRBV3-1 (or the pseudogene TRBV3-2) combines with J gene TRBJ2-5; TRBD1 might be the D (6 bases). V dropped 0 bases and J dropped 5 bases, with 10 bases sitting between them. This CDR3 is built from 14 residues. The germline gives CDR1 LGHDT, CDR2 YNNKEL (reference sequence). CDR3 sequence (DNA): TGTGCCAGCAGCCAAGATGGGGGCCGGGAGACCCAGTACTTC. Its translation is CASSQDGGRETQYF.

The gene calls are TRBV6-2 or TRBV6-3 and TRBJ1-2; D is perhaps TRBD1 (5 bases). With 2 bases removed from V and 4 bases from J, the gap between germline ends came to 8 bases. The CDR3 has 13 amino acids. Germline V gene data show CDR1 as MNHEY and CDR2 as SVGEGT. The CDR3 here is CASSYPGLYGYTF. The CDR3 nucleotides are TGTGCCAGCAGTTACCCGGGACTCTATGGCTACACCTTC.

The chain employs TRBV7-3 and TRBJ2-1, with D possibly TRBD2 on 6 matching bases. Germline lookup yields CDR1 SGHTA and CDR2 FQGTGA. This CDR3 comprises 12 residues. V lost 5 bases and J 9 bases, leaving 11 bases between the germline ends. The DNA of the CDR3 is TGTGCCAGCAGCCGTACGGGGGTTGAGCAGTTCTTC. This encodes CASSRTGVEQFF.

This clone occurred once. The genes are TRBV18 and TRBJ1-4, with 7 nucleotides matching TRBD1. This CDR3 comprises 14 residues. Losses at the gene ends were 6 bases for V and 7 bases for J; bases not matched to a gene: 8. Per germline, CDR1 KGHSH and CDR2 LQKENI. The CDR3 region is CASSRAGTAEKLFF. CDR3 sequence (DNA): TGTGCCAGCTCTAGGGCCGGGACAGCTGAAAAACTGTTTTTT.

The chain is built from TRBV7-2 and TRBJ1-4; no reliable D call. V was clipped by 4 bases and J by 7 bases, with 10 bases between them. The V gene's germline CDR1 is SGHTA and CDR2 FQGNSA. CDR3 length: 13 amino acids. The CDR3 sequence: CASSSYSTEKLFF. DNA for the CDR3: TGTGCCAGCAGCTCCTACTCCACTGAAAAACTGTTTTTT.

This clone was detected only a few times. This rearrangement joins TRBV6-2 or TRBV6-3 to TRBJ1-2; 10 bases fit TRBD1. Germline CDR1 is MNHEY and CDR2 is SVGEGT. CDR3 length: 13 residues. V shed 2 bases and J 7 bases; nucleotides not matched to a gene: 1. This CDR3 is CASSYGTGVGYTF. The CDR3 DNA follows: TGTGCCAGCAGTTACGGGACAGGGGTTGGCTACACCTTC.

This chain uses TRBV7-2 with TRBJ2-3, with 9 bases matching TRBD2. Looked up from germline, CDR1 is SGHTA and CDR2 is FQGNSA. The CDR3 is 18 amino acids. The V and J ends lost 1 base and 0 bases, in that order; junction bases with no gene match: 8. This CDR3 is CASSLVWSSGASTDTQYF. The CDR3 region has the DNA TGTGCCAGCAGCTTAGTATGGTCTAGCGGGGCTAGCACAGATACGCAGTATTTT.

The V call is TRBV6-5, the J call TRBJ2-1; TRBD2 agrees at 11 bases. The germline gives CDR1 MNHEY, CDR2 SVGAGI. J lost 10 bases, V lost 6 bases, and 11 bases had no gene match. This CDR3 has 15 residues. In nucleotides, the CDR3 is TGTGCCAGCAGGACGAATCTAGCGGGGGGAGTCGAGCAGTTCTTC. The encoded protein is CASRTNLAGGVEQFF.

The chain combines TRBV27 with TRBJ2-1, with D tentatively TRBD2 (6 bases). Germline CDR1 reads MNHEY; CDR2 reads SMNVEV (reference sequence). The CDR3 has 16 residues. The ends were cut back, 1 base at V and 7 bases at J, with 17 bases in the middle. CDR3 bases: TGTGCCAGCAGTTTATTGGAGGGATTTGGGGGGAATGAGCAGTTCTTC. This encodes CASSLLEGFGGNEQFF.

This chain connects TRBV5-6 to TRBJ1-6; tentative D call: TRBD1 (6 bases). This CDR3 contains 16 residues. Per germline, CDR1 SGHDT and CDR2 YYEEEE. Trimming pared 4 bases from V and 7 bases from J, leaving 18 bases between. The chain's CDR3 is CASSRAGGILNSPLHF. For the CDR3, the DNA is TGTGCCAGCAGCCGTGCGGGGGGCATATTGAATTCACCCCTCCACTTT.

The V call is TRBV5-4, the J call TRBJ2-3, with 12 nucleotides matching TRBD2. There are 18 residues in the CDR3. Per the germline V gene, CDR1 is SGHNT and CDR2 is YYREEE (reference sequence). Unmatched junction bases numbered 6, after V lost 0 bases and J lost 1 base. The CDR3 coding sequence is TGTGCCAGCAGCTTGGCCTCCCTAGCGGGAGGGGGCACAGATACGCAGTATTTT. Its protein is CASSLASLAGGGTDTQYF.